Each of the 8 T cell receptor beta chains below was sequenced from the same sample in a study of somatic mutations in cytotoxic T cells in rheumatoid arthritis. Profiling relied on immunoSEQ multiplex PCR, and the TCRdb table lists in-frame clones only, not all of them. The table records 6,500 to 7,500 clones, about four fifths of them present only once. The sample consisted of CD8+ T cells sorted from blood. The source of these receptors is an adult with rheumatoid arthritis.

J is TRBJ1-2 and V is TRBV7-9; 9 bases match TRBD1. V lost 6 bases, J lost 2 bases, and 7 bases stayed unmatched. Germline CDR1 reads SEHNR; CDR2 reads FQNEAQ (reference sequence). CDR3 size: 15 residues. The CDR3 reads CASSQQGAGNYGYTF. The CDR3 bases are TGTGCCAGCAGTCAACAGGGGGCGGGGAACTATGGCTACACCTTC.

For the CDR3, the DNA is TGTGCCAGCAGTTTCACCGGGTCGGGTTCACCCCTCCACTTT. Protein: CASSFTGSGSPLHF. The V gene is TRBV28, the J gene TRBJ1-6; D call uncertain. Deletions cut 3 bases from V and 9 bases from J, with 12 bases between. The CDR3 is made up of 14 amino acids. Looked up from germline, CDR1 is MDHEN and CDR2 is SYDVKM. The full variable domain, rest sourced from reference TRBV28 and TRBJ1-6, is DVKVTQSSRYLVKRTGEKVFLECVQDMDHENMFWYRQDPGLGLRLIYFSYDVKMKEKGDIPEGYSVSREKKERFSLILESASTNQTSMYLCASSFTGSGSPLHFGNGTRLTVT.

This clone was counted only a few times. The chain joins TRBV6-1 to TRBJ1-6; TRBD1 aligns across 7 bases. V was clipped by 6 bases and J by 7 bases; unmatched bases: 3. Germline V lookup: CDR1 MNHNS, CDR2 SASEGT. This CDR3 has 13 amino acids. The CDR3: CASRDRVNSPLHF. CDR3 nucleotide sequence: TGTGCCAGCAGAGACAGGGTAAATTCACCCCTCCACTTT.

This chain uses TRBV2 with TRBJ1-2, with D hard to call. The V gene lost 2 bases and the J gene lost 2 bases, with 6 bases spanning the gap. In germline, CDR1 is SNHLY, CDR2 FYNNEI. CDR3 length equals 13 residues. CDR3 nucleotides: TGTGCCAGCAGTGAATCCAACAACTATGGCTACACCTTC. Translation: CASSESNNYGYTF.

This clone was seen a handful of times. The chain uses TRBV19 and TRBJ2-5; the match to TRBD1 covers 7 bases. V was clipped by 7 bases and J by 1 base; unmatched bases: 3. Germline CDR1 reads LNHDA; CDR2 reads SQIVND (reference sequence). This CDR3 contains 13 residues. The CDR3 nucleotides are TGTGCCAGTAACCAGGGGGTCCAAGAGACCCAGTACTTC. Its translation: CASNQGVQETQYF.

This chain links TRBV28 with TRBJ2-2, with D possibly matching TRBD1 (5 bases). The CDR3 sequence is 14 residues long. Germline lookup yields CDR1 MDHEN and CDR2 SYDVKM. V gave up 2 bases and J gave up 6 bases, with 10 bases separating them. The CDR3 spells CASSLGQGAGELFF. CDR3 nucleotide sequence: TGTGCCAGCAGTTTAGGCCAGGGTGCCGGGGAGCTGTTTTTT.

V usage is TRBV19 and J usage is TRBJ1-1, with 8 bases that match TRBD1. The CDR3 contains 13 residues. CDR1 and CDR2 from the germline V gene are LNHDA and SQIVND (reference sequence). Germline trimming cut 6 bases from V and 6 bases from J; bases unmatched to any gene: 6. The CDR3 sequence is CASRNQGAAEAFF. DNA of the CDR3: TGTGCCAGTAGAAATCAGGGGGCTGCTGAAGCTTTCTTT. Full variable domain (missing parts from reference TRBV19 and TRBJ1-1): DGGITQSPKYLFRKEGQNVTLSCEQNLNHDAMYWYRQDPGQGLRLIYYSQIVNDFQKGDIAEGYSVSREKKESFPLTVTSAQKNPTAFYLCASRNQGAAEAFFGQGTRLTVV.

CDR3: CASMVIAGTEAFF. The CDR3 DNA is TGTGCCAGCATGGTTATTGCGGGGACTGAAGCTTTCTTT. The chain uses TRBV2 and TRBJ1-1, with no clear D. This CDR3 comprises 13 residues. Germline V gene lookup returns CDR1 SNHLY and CDR2 FYNNEI. V lost 7 bases and J lost 5, with 14 bases in between.